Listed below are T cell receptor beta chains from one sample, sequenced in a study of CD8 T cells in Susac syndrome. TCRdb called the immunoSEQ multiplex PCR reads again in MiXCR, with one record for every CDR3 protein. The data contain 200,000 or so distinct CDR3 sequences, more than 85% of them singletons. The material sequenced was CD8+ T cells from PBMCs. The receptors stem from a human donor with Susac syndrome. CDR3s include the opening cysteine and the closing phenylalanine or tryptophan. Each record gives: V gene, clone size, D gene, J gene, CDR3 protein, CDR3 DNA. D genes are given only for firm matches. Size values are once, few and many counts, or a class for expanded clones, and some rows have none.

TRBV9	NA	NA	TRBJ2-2	CASSVGTANTGELFF	TGTGCCAGCAGCGTAGGAACAGCGAACACCGGGGAGCTGTTTTTT
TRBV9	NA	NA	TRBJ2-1	CASSVGGKFTYNEQFF	TGTGCCAGCAGCGTAGGAGGGAAGTTCACCTACAATGAGCAGTTCTTC
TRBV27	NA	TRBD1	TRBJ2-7	CASSSAGLMRDRGAYEQYF	TGTGCCAGCAGTTCCGCCGGCTTAATGCGGGACAGGGGAGCCTACGAGCAGTACTTC
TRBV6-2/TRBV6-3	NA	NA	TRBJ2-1	CASSNYNEQFF	TGTGCCAGCTCGAACTACAATGAGCAGTTCTTC
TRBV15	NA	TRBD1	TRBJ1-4	CATSGDRGINEKLFF	TGTGCCACCAGCGGCGACAGGGGAATTAATGAAAAACTGTTTTTT
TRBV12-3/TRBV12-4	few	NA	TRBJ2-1	CASSFGSNEQFF	TGTGCCAGCAGTTTTGGAAGTAATGAGCAGTTCTTC
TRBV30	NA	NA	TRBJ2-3	CAWSVVGGDTQYF	TGTGCCTGGAGTGTAGTTGGGGGAGATACGCAGTATTTT
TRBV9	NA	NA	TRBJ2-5	CASSPRSTGRQETQYF	TGTGCCAGCAGCCCCCGGTCTACAGGCCGCCAAGAGACCCAGTACTTC
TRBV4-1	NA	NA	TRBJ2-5	CASSQDSERLAQETQYF	TGCGCCAGCAGCCAAGATAGCGAGCGGTTAGCCCAAGAGACCCAGTACTTC
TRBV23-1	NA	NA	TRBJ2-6	CASSQRLAGANVLTF	TGCGCCAGCAGTCAAAGACTAGCTGGGGCCAACGTCCTGACTTTC
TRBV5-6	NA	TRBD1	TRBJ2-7	CASSLDPGQAYEQYF	TGTGCCAGCAGCTTAGATCCGGGACAGGCCTACGAGCAGTACTTC
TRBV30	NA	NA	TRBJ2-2	CAWSLGNGELFF	TGTGCCTGGAGTCTGGGAAACGGGGAGCTGTTTTTT
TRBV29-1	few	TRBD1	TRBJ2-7	CSVTVGTGVEQYF	TGCAGCGTCACGGTCGGGACAGGGGTGGAACAGTACTTC
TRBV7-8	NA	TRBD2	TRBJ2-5	CASSDRLAGAIIQETQYF	TGTGCCAGCAGCGACAGACTAGCGGGGGCGATAATCCAAGAGACCCAGTACTTC
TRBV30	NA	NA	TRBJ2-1	CAWEPGQSLYNEQFF	TGTGCCTGGGAACCGGGACAAAGTTTGTACAATGAGCAGTTCTTC
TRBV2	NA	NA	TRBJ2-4	CASSEAGANIQYF	TGTGCCAGCAGTGAAGCGGGAGCCAACATTCAGTACTTC
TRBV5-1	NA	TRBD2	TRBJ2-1	CASSLTSGYNEQFF	TGCGCCAGCAGCTTAACTAGCGGATACAATGAGCAGTTCTTC
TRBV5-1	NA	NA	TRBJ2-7	CANPGHKPYEQYF	TGCGCCAACCCGGGACACAAACCCTACGAGCAGTACTTC
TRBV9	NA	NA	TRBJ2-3	CASSGWDGTPDTQYF	TGTGCCAGCAGCGGATGGGACGGGACTCCAGATACGCAGTATTTT
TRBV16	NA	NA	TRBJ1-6	CASSRADYNSPLHF	TGTGCCAGCAGCCGGGCGGACTATAATTCACCCCTCCACTTT
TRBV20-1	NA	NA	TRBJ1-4	CSARDPGGHEKLFF	TGCAGTGCTAGAGATCCCGGGGGCCATGAAAAACTGTTTTTT
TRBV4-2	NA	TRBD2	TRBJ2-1	CASSQAGLAGGPMSEQFF	TGTGCCAGCAGCCAAGCGGGTCTGGCGGGAGGGCCGATGTCTGAGCAGTTCTTC
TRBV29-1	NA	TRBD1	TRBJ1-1	CSVEEGDRGLAFF	TGCAGCGTTGAAGAGGGAGACAGGGGATTAGCTTTCTTT
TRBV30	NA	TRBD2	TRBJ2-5	CAWSDYGGEEQETQYF	TGTGCCTGGAGTGATTACGGGGGGGAAGAACAAGAGACCCAGTACTTC
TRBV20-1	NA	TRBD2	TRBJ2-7	CSASQIAGVYEQYF	TGCAGTGCTAGCCAAATAGCGGGAGTATACGAGCAGTACTTC
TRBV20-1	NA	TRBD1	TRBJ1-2	CSARDRGQEYGYTF	TGCAGTGCTAGAGATAGGGGACAGGAATATGGCTACACCTTC
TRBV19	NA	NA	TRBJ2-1	CASSIFSNEQFF	TGTGCCAGTAGTATTTTCTCCAATGAGCAGTTCTTC
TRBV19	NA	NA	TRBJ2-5	CASSPRRSETQYF	TGTGCCAGTAGCCCTAGGAGATCAGAGACCCAGTACTTC
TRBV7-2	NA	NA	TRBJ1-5	CASSLWQGQPQHF	TGTGCCAGCAGCTTATGGCAGGGTCAGCCCCAGCATTTT
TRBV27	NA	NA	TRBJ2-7	CASSSKTRVVNEQYF	TGTGCCAGCAGTTCCAAGACTAGGGTTGTAAACGAGCAGTACTTC
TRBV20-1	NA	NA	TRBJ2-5	CSASEQGQETQYF	TGCAGTGCTAGCGAACAGGGCCAAGAGACCCAGTACTTC
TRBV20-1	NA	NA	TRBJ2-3	CSARDGEGGIGDTQYF	TGCAGTGCTAGAGATGGTGAAGGGGGGATCGGAGATACGCAGTATTTT
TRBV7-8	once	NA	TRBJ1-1	CASSLEDSNTEAFF	TGTGCCAGCAGCTTAGAGGACAGTAACACTGAAGCTTTCTTT
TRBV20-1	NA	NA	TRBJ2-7	CSARGNREQYF	TGCAGTGCTAGAGGAAACCGGGAGCAGTACTTC
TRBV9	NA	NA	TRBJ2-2	CASTGANTGELFF	TGTGCCAGCACAGGGGCGAACACCGGGGAGCTGTTTTTT
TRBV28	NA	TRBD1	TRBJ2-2	CASRGQGARELFF	TGTGCCAGCAGGGGACAGGGGGCCCGGGAGCTGTTTTTT
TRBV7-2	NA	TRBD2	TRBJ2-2	CASSPPPPGLAGYTGELFF	TGTGCCAGCAGCCCACCTCCACCGGGACTAGCGGGCTACACCGGGGAGCTGTTTTTT